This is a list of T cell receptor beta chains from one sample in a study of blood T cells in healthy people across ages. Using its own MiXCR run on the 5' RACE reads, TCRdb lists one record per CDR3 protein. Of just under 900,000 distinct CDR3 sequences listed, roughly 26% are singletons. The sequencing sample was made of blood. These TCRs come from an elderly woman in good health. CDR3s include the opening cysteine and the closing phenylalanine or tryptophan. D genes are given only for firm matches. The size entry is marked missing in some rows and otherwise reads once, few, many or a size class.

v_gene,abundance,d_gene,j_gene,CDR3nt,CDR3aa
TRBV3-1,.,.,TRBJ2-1,TGTGCCAGCAGCATCACAGGGCTCAATGAGCAGTTCTTC,CASSITGLNEQFF
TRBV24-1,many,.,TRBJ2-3,TGTGCCACCAGTGCCGGAACCAACACAGATACGCAGTATTTT,CATSAGTNTDTQYF
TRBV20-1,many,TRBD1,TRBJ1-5,TGCAGTGCTAGGACAGGGGAATATCAGCCCCAGCATTTT,CSARTGEYQPQHF
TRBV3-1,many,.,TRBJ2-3,TGTGCCAGCAGCCAAGATAAGGGACTTCTCACAGATACGCAGTATTTT,CASSQDKGLLTDTQYF
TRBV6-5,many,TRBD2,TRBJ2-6,TGTGCCAGCAGCCGCGGGGGGACCTCTGGGGCCAACGTCCTGACTTTC,CASSRGGTSGANVLTF
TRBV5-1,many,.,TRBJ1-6,TGCGCCAGCAGCTTGGACTATTCACCCCTCCACTTT,CASSLDYSPLHF
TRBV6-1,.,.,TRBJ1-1,TGTGCCAGCAGTGAAATTTCCGGAGGGGCGAAAAGGACTGAAGCTTTCTTT,CASSEISGGAKRTEAFF
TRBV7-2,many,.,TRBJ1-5,TGTGCCAGCAGCTTAGTGGGGGTATTCAATCAGCCCCAGCATTTT,CASSLVGVFNQPQHF
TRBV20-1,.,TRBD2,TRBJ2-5,TGCAGTCAATTGACTAGCGGGATTGGTGAGACCCAGTACTTC,CSQLTSGIGETQYF
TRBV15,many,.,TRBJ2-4,TGTGCCACCAAGGGGCCGGCGGACATTCAGTACTTC,CATKGPADIQYF
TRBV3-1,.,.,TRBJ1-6,TGTGCCAGCAGCCAAGGAGCGGGTGTTAGTTCACCCCTCCACTTT,CASSQGAGVSSPLHF
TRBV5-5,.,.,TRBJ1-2,TGTGCCAGCAGCCCCATCGTTTTGGGCGCCTATGGCTACACCTTC,CASSPIVLGAYGYTF
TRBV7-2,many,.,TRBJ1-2,TGTGCCAGCAGCTCTCACAGCTACTATGGCTACACCTTC,CASSSHSYYGYTF
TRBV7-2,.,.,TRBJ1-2,TGTGCCAGCAGCCCCGGAGGGTTTAACTATGGCTACACCTTC,CASSPGGFNYGYTF
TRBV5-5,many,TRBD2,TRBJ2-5,TGTGCCAGCAGCTTGGAAACAGGACTAGGGTATGAGACCCAGTACTTC,CASSLETGLGYETQYF
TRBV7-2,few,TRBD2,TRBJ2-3,TGTGCCAGCAGCTCTCTAGCGGGGGGGGCGGATACGCAGTATTTT,CASSSLAGGADTQYF
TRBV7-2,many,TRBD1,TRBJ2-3,TGTGCCAGCAAAAGGGGACAGGGAGCAGATACGCAGTATTTT,CASKRGQGADTQYF
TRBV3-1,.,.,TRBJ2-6,TGTGCCAGCAGACAAGGTACACTAGGGCCAACTAACTCTGGGGCCAACGTCCTGACTTTC,CASRQGTLGPTNSGANVLTF
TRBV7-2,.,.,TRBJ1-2,TGTGCCATCAGTACAGGGTCTGTAGGGCCTGGCTACACCTTC,CAISTGSVGPGYTF
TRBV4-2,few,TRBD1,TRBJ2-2,TGTGCCAGCAAAAGGGGGCAGGCGAACACCGGGGAGCTGTTTTTT,CASKRGQANTGELFF
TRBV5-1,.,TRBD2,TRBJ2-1,TGCGCCAGCAGCTTTAGGGGCGGGGGAAGCTCCTACAATGAGCAGTTCTTC,CASSFRGGGSSYNEQFF
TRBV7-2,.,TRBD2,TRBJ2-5,TGTGCCAGCAGCTTAGGCGGGGGGCTTTCGGAGACCCAGTACTTC,CASSLGGGLSETQYF
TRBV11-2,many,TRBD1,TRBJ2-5,TGTGCCAGCAGCTTAGGGGACAGGGGGTACCAAGAGACCCAGTACTTC,CASSLGDRGYQETQYF
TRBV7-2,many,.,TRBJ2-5,TGTGCCAGCAGCCTGGGGTCGGGACAACAGACCCAGTACTTC,CASSLGSGQQTQYF
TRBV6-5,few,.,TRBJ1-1,TGTGCCAGCAGTTACCTTCTTGGACGGGGGCGGAACACTGAAGCTTTCTTT,CASSYLLGRGRNTEAFF
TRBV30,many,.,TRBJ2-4,TGTGCCTGGATCCCGCAGGGAAACATTCAGTACTTC,CAWIPQGNIQYF
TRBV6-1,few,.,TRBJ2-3,TGTGCCAGCAGTGAGAAAGGGGTTGCGACAGATACGCAGTATTTT,CASSEKGVATDTQYF
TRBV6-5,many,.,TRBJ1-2,TGTGCCAGCAGCGAGGGGAACTATGGCTACACCTTC,CASSEGNYGYTF
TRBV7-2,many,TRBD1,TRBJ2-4,TGTGCCAGCAGCCGTAAACAGGGGGCACTAGCCAAAAACATTCAGTACTTC,CASSRKQGALAKNIQYF
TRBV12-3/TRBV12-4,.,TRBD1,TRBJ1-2,TGTGCCAGCGGCCGGGACAGGGTCGGCTACACCTTC,CASGRDRVGYTF
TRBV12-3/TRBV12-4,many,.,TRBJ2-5,TGTGCCAGCTGGAGGTCCCGCGGAGAGACCCAGTACTTC,CASWRSRGETQYF
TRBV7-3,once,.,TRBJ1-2,TGTGCCAGCAGCTTAACAGAGTGGCCTGGGCGGGATGGCTACACCTTC,CASSLTEWPGRDGYTF
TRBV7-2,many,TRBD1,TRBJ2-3,TGTGCCAGCAGCTTTTGGACAGGGGGTTCAGATACGCAGTATTTT,CASSFWTGGSDTQYF
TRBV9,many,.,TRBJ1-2,TGTGCCAGCAGCGAGACTTGGGGAGTTGATGGCTACACCTTC,CASSETWGVDGYTF
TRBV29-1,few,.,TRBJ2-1,TGCAGCGTTGATGCGCCCGCGAATGAGCAGTTCTTC,CSVDAPANEQFF
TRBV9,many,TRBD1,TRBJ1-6,TGTGCCAGCAAGGGGGCCCTCATGGATTCACCCCTCCACTTT,CASKGALMDSPLHF
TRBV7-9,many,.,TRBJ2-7,TGTGCCAGCAGCTTTGGAATAAGCGCCTACGAGCAGTACTTC,CASSFGISAYEQYF
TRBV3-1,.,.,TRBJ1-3,TGTGCCAGCAGCCTCGGCGGTACGACCATATATTTT,CASSLGGTTIYF
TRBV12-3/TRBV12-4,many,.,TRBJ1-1,TGTGCCAGCAGTTTATCGGAGAAGAACACTGAAGCTTTCTTT,CASSLSEKNTEAFF
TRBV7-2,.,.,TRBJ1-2,TGTGCCAGCAGTCGGGCCTCCCCATTAAGCGGCTACACCTTC,CASSRASPLSGYTF
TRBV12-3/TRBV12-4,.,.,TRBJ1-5,TGTGCCAGCAGGTTAGGGGGGAATAGCAATCAGCCCCAGCATTTT,CASRLGGNSNQPQHF
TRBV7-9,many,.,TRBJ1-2,TGTGCCAGCAGCTTGAAAGGTGCGGGACACCTCCTGGGGAACTATGGCTACACCTTC,CASSLKGAGHLLGNYGYTF
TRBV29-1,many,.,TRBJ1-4,TGCAGCGCATGGGACAATGAAAAACTGTTTTTT,CSAWDNEKLFF